The rows below give T cell receptor beta chains drawn from one sample of a study of blood T cell repertoires in COVID-19. Sequenced by immunoSEQ multiplex PCR; TCRdb stores in-frame clones only, minus some. The sample holds about 50,000 clones, approximately 83% seen once. Sequenced: peripheral blood. These TCRs come from a human donor in a cohort sampled during active COVID-19. CDR3s include the opening cysteine and the closing phenylalanine or tryptophan. A D gene is named only where the DNA matches it firmly. Expanded clones are given a class, and other clones once, few, many or no size at all.

v_gene: TRBV3-1/TRBV3-2; abundance: .; j_gene: TRBJ1-4; d_gene: TRBD1; CDR3nt: TGTGCCAGCAGCTCCTGGGGACAGGGTCGTAATGAAAAACTGTTTTTT; CDR3aa: CASSSWGQGRNEKLFF
v_gene: TRBV3-1/TRBV3-2; abundance: .; j_gene: TRBJ1-1; d_gene: TRBD1; CDR3nt: TGTGCCAGCAGCCCCTTTGGACAGGGGGTAGGTGAAGCTTTCTTT; CDR3aa: CASSPFGQGVGEAFF
v_gene: TRBV7-9; abundance: .; j_gene: TRBJ2-2; d_gene: TRBD1; CDR3nt: TGTGCCAGCAGCCCAACCAAGACAGGGATTTACACCGGGGAGCTGTTTTTT; CDR3aa: CASSPTKTGIYTGELFF
v_gene: TRBV28; abundance: .; j_gene: TRBJ2-7; d_gene: TRBD1; CDR3nt: TGTGCCACCAGGGACAGGCACTCCTACGAGCAGTACTTC; CDR3aa: CATRDRHSYEQYF
v_gene: TRBV2; abundance: .; j_gene: TRBJ1-5; d_gene: .; CDR3nt: TGTGCCAGCAGTGAAGAGGGGCCCAATCAGCCCCAGCATTTT; CDR3aa: CASSEEGPNQPQHF
v_gene: TRBV3-1/TRBV3-2; abundance: .; j_gene: TRBJ1-2; d_gene: .; CDR3nt: TGTGCCAGCAGCCAAGATATAACACAGGGAGCGGGCTACACCTTC; CDR3aa: CASSQDITQGAGYTF
v_gene: TRBV19; abundance: .; j_gene: TRBJ2-3; d_gene: .; CDR3nt: TGTGCCAGTAGTATAGCCGGGGGCACAGATACGCAGTATTTT; CDR3aa: CASSIAGGTDTQYF
v_gene: TRBV3-1/TRBV3-2; abundance: once; j_gene: TRBJ1-2; d_gene: .; CDR3nt: TGTGCCAGCAGCCAAGGACATTATGGCTACACCTTC; CDR3aa: CASSQGHYGYTF
v_gene: TRBV5-1; abundance: .; j_gene: TRBJ2-1; d_gene: .; CDR3nt: TGCGCCAGCAGCTTGGGGGACTGGGCTTACAATGAGCAGTTCTTC; CDR3aa: CASSLGDWAYNEQFF
v_gene: TRBV6-5; abundance: .; j_gene: TRBJ1-2; d_gene: TRBD1; CDR3nt: TGTGCCGCGCAGGGGGGATTGACGCCTGGCTACACCTTC; CDR3aa: CAAQGGLTPGYTF
v_gene: TRBV19; abundance: .; j_gene: TRBJ2-7; d_gene: TRBD2; CDR3nt: TGTGCCAGTAGTATAGGGGCGGGAGTGTACGAGCAGTACTTC; CDR3aa: CASSIGAGVYEQYF
v_gene: TRBV5-1; abundance: once; j_gene: TRBJ2-7; d_gene: TRBD1; CDR3nt: TGCGCCAGCAGCTTGTACCCGGGACAGTTTGGCGAGCAGTACTTC; CDR3aa: CASSLYPGQFGEQYF
v_gene: TRBV5-6; abundance: .; j_gene: TRBJ2-3; d_gene: TRBD2; CDR3nt: TGTGCCAGCAGCTTGAGGAGCGGGGGAACGCTCACAGATACGCAGTATTTT; CDR3aa: CASSLRSGGTLTDTQYF
v_gene: TRBV13; abundance: .; j_gene: TRBJ2-1; d_gene: TRBD2; CDR3nt: TGTGCCAGCAGCTCCTATAGCGGGAAATATCATGAGCAGTTCTTC; CDR3aa: CASSSYSGKYHEQFF
v_gene: TRBV28; abundance: .; j_gene: TRBJ2-6; d_gene: .; CDR3nt: TGTGCCAGCATGGAGACAGGTTCTGGGGCCAACGTCCTGACTTTC; CDR3aa: CASMETGSGANVLTF
v_gene: TRBV28; abundance: .; j_gene: TRBJ2-3; d_gene: .; CDR3nt: TGTGCCAGCATCTCTTCTAGCACAGATACGCAGTATTTT; CDR3aa: CASISSSTDTQYF
v_gene: TRBV4-1; abundance: .; j_gene: TRBJ1-2; d_gene: .; CDR3nt: TGCGCCAGCAGCCAAGGGCCCCGAGGGCCTCGATACTATGGCTACACCTTC; CDR3aa: CASSQGPRGPRYYGYTF
v_gene: TRBV2; abundance: .; j_gene: TRBJ2-3; d_gene: TRBD2; CDR3nt: TGTGCCAGCGATGGACTAGCGGACACAGATACGCAGTATTTT; CDR3aa: CASDGLADTDTQYF
v_gene: TRBV28; abundance: .; j_gene: TRBJ1-1; d_gene: TRBD1; CDR3nt: TGTGCCAGCAGTTTGGGACAGGGATCCACTGAAGCTTTCTTT; CDR3aa: CASSLGQGSTEAFF
v_gene: TRBV3-1/TRBV3-2; abundance: .; j_gene: TRBJ1-2; d_gene: .; CDR3nt: TGTGCCAGCAGCGAACAGGGCAGAAACTATGGCTACACCTTC; CDR3aa: CASSEQGRNYGYTF
v_gene: TRBV28; abundance: once; j_gene: TRBJ1-5; d_gene: .; CDR3nt: TGTGCCAGCAGTTCCGGGACATTTCATCAGCCCCAGCATTTT; CDR3aa: CASSSGTFHQPQHF
v_gene: TRBV5-8; abundance: .; j_gene: TRBJ1-2; d_gene: .; CDR3nt: TGTGCCAGCAGCTTACTGGACAGCTACTATGGCTACACCTTC; CDR3aa: CASSLLDSYYGYTF
v_gene: TRBV7-7; abundance: .; j_gene: TRBJ2-2; d_gene: .; CDR3nt: TGTGCCAGCAGCTTAAGTCGGGTAGCCGGGGAGCTGTTTTTT; CDR3aa: CASSLSRVAGELFF
v_gene: TRBV2; abundance: once; j_gene: TRBJ2-1; d_gene: TRBD2; CDR3nt: TGTGCCAGCAGTCGGACTAGCGGGATCCTCTCCTACAATGAGCAGTTCTTC; CDR3aa: CASSRTSGILSYNEQFF
v_gene: TRBV10-3; abundance: .; j_gene: TRBJ2-7; d_gene: .; CDR3nt: TGTGCCATCAGTCCCCGGGGTCAGGACGAGCAGTACTTC; CDR3aa: CAISPRGQDEQYF
v_gene: TRBV6-1; abundance: .; j_gene: TRBJ2-5; d_gene: TRBD2; CDR3nt: TGTGCCAGCAGTGAAGCTAGGCGGCGCGGGAGGCCCCAAGAGACCCAGTACTTC; CDR3aa: CASSEARRRGRPQETQYF
v_gene: TRBV29-1; abundance: .; j_gene: TRBJ1-1; d_gene: .; CDR3nt: TGCAGCGCGATGACCGGGTCCATGAACACTGAAGCTTTCTTT; CDR3aa: CSAMTGSMNTEAFF
v_gene: TRBV6-5; abundance: .; j_gene: TRBJ2-5; d_gene: TRBD1; CDR3nt: TGTGCCAGCAGTACACGACAGGGGCAAGAGACCCAGTACTTC; CDR3aa: CASSTRQGQETQYF
v_gene: TRBV7-9; abundance: few; j_gene: TRBJ2-1; d_gene: TRBD2; CDR3nt: TGTGCCAGCAGCCCGGGACTAGCGGGGTCCTACAATGAGCAGTTCTTC; CDR3aa: CASSPGLAGSYNEQFF
v_gene: TRBV7-9; abundance: .; j_gene: TRBJ2-7; d_gene: TRBD1; CDR3nt: TGTGCCAGCAGCTTAGCGTTGGACAGGGTCCACGAGCAGTACTTC; CDR3aa: CASSLALDRVHEQYF
v_gene: TRBV19; abundance: .; j_gene: TRBJ2-7; d_gene: .; CDR3nt: TGTGCCAGTAGTAGTAGGGGGAGGGCCTCCGAGCAGTACTTC; CDR3aa: CASSSRGRASEQYF
v_gene: TRBV3-1/TRBV3-2; abundance: few; j_gene: TRBJ2-1; d_gene: .; CDR3nt: TGTGCCAGCAGCCAAGACCCGGCGGGCTCCTACAATGAGCAGTTCTTC; CDR3aa: CASSQDPAGSYNEQFF
v_gene: TRBV2; abundance: .; j_gene: TRBJ1-1; d_gene: TRBD1; CDR3nt: TGTGCCAGCAGTTGGGCCGGGACAGTGGGACTTGACGGGACTGAAGCTTTCTTT; CDR3aa: CASSWAGTVGLDGTEAFF
v_gene: TRBV28; abundance: .; j_gene: TRBJ2-2; d_gene: TRBD2; CDR3nt: TGTGCCAGCAGTCTAGCGGGAGGGCCGAACACCGGGGAGCTGTTTTTT; CDR3aa: CASSLAGGPNTGELFF
v_gene: TRBV9; abundance: .; j_gene: TRBJ1-6; d_gene: .; CDR3nt: TGTGCCAGCAGCCTGACAGGAGAAGGCTCACCCCTCCACTTT; CDR3aa: CASSLTGEGSPLHF
v_gene: TRBV5-1; abundance: .; j_gene: TRBJ1-1; d_gene: TRBD1; CDR3nt: TGCGCCAGCAGCTTCGCTCCGGGACAGCGGATGAACACTGAAGCTTTCTTT; CDR3aa: CASSFAPGQRMNTEAFF
v_gene: TRBV5-8; abundance: once; j_gene: TRBJ2-5; d_gene: TRBD2; CDR3nt: TGTGCCAGCAGCTCAGGGGAGCTAGCGGGAGTGGGGGAGACCCAGTACTTC; CDR3aa: CASSSGELAGVGETQYF
v_gene: TRBV6-4; abundance: .; j_gene: TRBJ2-1; d_gene: TRBD2; CDR3nt: TGTGCCAGCAGACTAGCGGGAGCAGGGGATGAGCAGTTCTTC; CDR3aa: CASRLAGAGDEQFF
v_gene: TRBV28; abundance: .; j_gene: TRBJ1-2; d_gene: .; CDR3nt: TGTGCCAGCAGTTTGCTTAGATATGGCTACACCTTC; CDR3aa: CASSLLRYGYTF
v_gene: TRBV19; abundance: .; j_gene: TRBJ1-4; d_gene: .; CDR3nt: TGTGCCAGTAGTGAGCTTGCAACTAATGAAAAACTGTTTTTT; CDR3aa: CASSELATNEKLFF
v_gene: TRBV28; abundance: medium-sized; j_gene: TRBJ2-1; d_gene: .; CDR3nt: TGTGCCAGCAGTTTAGTTGCGGGGACCTACAATGAGCAGTTCTTC; CDR3aa: CASSLVAGTYNEQFF
v_gene: TRBV27; abundance: .; j_gene: TRBJ1-4; d_gene: .; CDR3nt: TGTGCCAGCAGTATCGACCCAGGGGTCAGAGAAAAACTGTTTTTT; CDR3aa: CASSIDPGVREKLFF
v_gene: TRBV6-2/TRBV6-3; abundance: once; j_gene: TRBJ2-7; d_gene: TRBD2; CDR3nt: TGTGCCAGCAGCCCTCCGGCTAGCGGGGTTTCGAGCTCCTACGAGCAGTACTTC; CDR3aa: CASSPPASGVSSSYEQYF
v_gene: TRBV6-2/TRBV6-3; abundance: once; j_gene: TRBJ2-3; d_gene: TRBD2; CDR3nt: TGTGCCAGCAGTACTGAGCGGGAGGCTTACACAGATACGCAGTATTTT; CDR3aa: CASSTEREAYTDTQYF
v_gene: TRBV10-3; abundance: .; j_gene: TRBJ1-5; d_gene: .; CDR3nt: TGTGCCATCAGTGAGGAGGGTTTGCAGCCCCAGCATTTT; CDR3aa: CAISEEGLQPQHF
v_gene: TRBV7-8; abundance: once; j_gene: TRBJ2-7; d_gene: TRBD1; CDR3nt: TGTGCCAGCAGCCCAGACAGGGGTTCCAGCTCCTACGAGCAGTACTTC; CDR3aa: CASSPDRGSSSYEQYF
v_gene: TRBV27; abundance: many; j_gene: TRBJ2-5; d_gene: TRBD1; CDR3nt: TGTGCCAGCGCCCCCCGGGACAGCCAAGAGACCCAGTACTTC; CDR3aa: CASAPRDSQETQYF